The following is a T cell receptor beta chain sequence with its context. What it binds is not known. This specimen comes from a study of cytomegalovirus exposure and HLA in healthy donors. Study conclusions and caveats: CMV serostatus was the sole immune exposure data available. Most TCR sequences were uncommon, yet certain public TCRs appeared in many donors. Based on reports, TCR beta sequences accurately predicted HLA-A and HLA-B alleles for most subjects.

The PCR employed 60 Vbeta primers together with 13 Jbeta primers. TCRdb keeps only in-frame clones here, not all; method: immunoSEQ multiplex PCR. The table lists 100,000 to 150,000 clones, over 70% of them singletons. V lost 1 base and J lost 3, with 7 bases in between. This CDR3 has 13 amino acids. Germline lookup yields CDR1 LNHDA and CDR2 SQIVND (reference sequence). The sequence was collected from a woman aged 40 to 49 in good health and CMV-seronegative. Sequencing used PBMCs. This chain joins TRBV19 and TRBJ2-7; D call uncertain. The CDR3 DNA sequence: TGTGCCAGTAGTATAGGACACAACTACGAGCAGTACTTC. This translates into CASSIGHNYEQYF.